Each of the 4 T cell receptor beta chains below was sequenced from the same sample in a study of CD8 T cells in ankylosing spondylitis. TCRdb re-called the 5' RACE reads through MiXCR, storing one row per CDR3 protein. Found here are around 340,000 distinct CDR3 sequences, roughly 15% of them singletons; the top ten hold less than 1.1%. Sequencing was performed on blood, either unsorted or a sorted T cell fraction (not recorded which). The receptors stem from a male donor with ankylosing spondylitis or in good health (not recorded which).

The chain employs TRBV12-3 or TRBV12-4 and TRBJ2-3; TRBD2 aligns across 14 bases. The trim removed 5 bases at V and 5 bases at J, leaving 12 bases unmatched. This CDR3 is built from 18 residues. This chain's CDR3 is CASSPAPGTSGSLDTQYF. The CDR3 nucleotides are TGTGCCAGCAGTCCCGCCCCCGGGACTAGCGGGAGCTTAGATACGCAGTATTTT.

The DNA of the CDR3 is TGTGCCAGCAGGGCGGACAGTCAGCCCCAGCATTTT. Its protein product is CASRADSQPQHF. The V call is TRBV6-1, the J call TRBJ1-5; weak D call: TRBD1 (6 bases). This CDR3 contains 12 residues. V lost 6 bases and J 6 bases, leaving 9 bases between the germline ends. In germline, CDR1 is MNHNS, CDR2 SASEGT.

In this sample, this clonotype turned up a few times. This sequence joins TRBV5-1 and TRBJ2-1; the match to TRBD2 covers 9 bases. V dropped 0 bases and J dropped 8; count of bases not matched to a gene: 6. From germline, CDR1 is SGHRS and CDR2 YFSETQ. CDR3 size: 15 residues. The CDR3 nucleotides are TGCGCCAGCAGCTTGGCGGGCGGGGGGGCCGATGAGCAGTTCTTC. This sequence encodes CASSLAGGGADEQFF.

The sample holds many counts of this clonotype. This chain links TRBV12-3 or TRBV12-4 with TRBJ2-1; possibly TRBD2 for D (5 bases). V gave up 5 bases and J gave up 0 bases, with 8 bases separating them. This CDR3 spans 14 amino acids. The chain's CDR3 is CASSHGNSYNEQFF. The CDR3 DNA follows: TGTGCCAGCAGTCACGGGAACTCCTACAATGAGCAGTTCTTC.